These T cell receptor beta chains were read from a single sample in a study of human T cells and chemical hapten exposure. TCRdb fed the RACE reads into MiXCR, producing one record per CDR3 protein. The table shows under 60,000 distinct CDR3 sequences, with around a tenth occurring only once. The sample was whole blood, taken in connection with sensitization to the hapten diphenylcyclopropenone (DPC). The receptor set was obtained from a woman aged 25 to 39 with alopecia areata. Some clones in this sample may be carry-over from other donors' samples. The CDR3 runs from the conserved cysteine through the conserved F or W. A D gene is named only where the DNA matches it firmly. Part of the rows lack a size; the others show once, few, many or a class for expanded clones.

clone_size	v_call	j_call	d_call	cdr3_nt	cdr3_aa
few	TRBV29-1	TRBJ1-2	.	TGCAGCGTTGCAGGGGTGGATGGCTACACCTTC	CSVAGVDGYTF
.	TRBV5-4	TRBJ2-3	TRBD1	TGTGACAGCAGCTCCCAGGGGGCTAGCAGAGATACGCAGTATTTT	CDSSSQGASRDTQYF
.	TRBV12-3/TRBV12-4	TRBJ2-5	.	TGTGCCAGCAGTTTTTTAGCGTCAGAGACCCAGTACTTC	CASSFLASETQYF
.	TRBV6-1	TRBJ2-7	TRBD1	TGTGCCAGCAGTGGAAAACAGGGGTCCTACGAGCAGTACTTC	CASSGKQGSYEQYF
.	TRBV3-1	TRBJ2-7	.	TGTGCCAGCAGTTCCCCGGGCCCTCCCTACGAGCAGTACTTC	CASSSPGPPYEQYF
.	TRBV6-2/TRBV6-3	TRBJ1-1	.	TGTGCCAGCAGTTACCTAGGACAGAACACTGAAGCTTTCTTT	CASSYLGQNTEAFF
.	TRBV25-1	TRBJ2-7	.	TGTGCCAGCAGTGAATACGGCTTGGCGCCCTACGAGCAGTACTTC	CASSEYGLAPYEQYF
few	TRBV29-1	TRBJ2-7	.	TGCAGCGTCGAAAAACAGGGCGGCGAGCAGTACTTC	CSVEKQGGEQYF
many	TRBV12-3/TRBV12-4	TRBJ2-3	.	TGTGCCAGCAGTCTTCAGGGGTCAGATACGCAGTATTTT	CASSLQGSDTQYF
.	TRBV7-8	TRBJ1-6	.	TGTGCCAGCAGCTTAGGTCAAGGATCACCCCTCCACTTT	CASSLGQGSPLHF
many	TRBV7-2	TRBJ2-3	.	TGTGCCAGCAGCCTCACTAGAAGCACAGATACGCAGTATTTT	CASSLTRSTDTQYF
medium-sized	TRBV6-1	TRBJ1-5	TRBD1	TGTGCCAGCAGTGGGTGGACAGGGGTAGCGGGCAATCAGCCCCAGCATTTT	CASSGWTGVAGNQPQHF
many	TRBV5-1	TRBJ2-3	.	TGCGCCAGCAGCTTGGGGGCAGATACGCAGTATTTT	CASSLGADTQYF
few	TRBV5-6	TRBJ1-6	TRBD1	TGTGCCAGCAGCTGGGGGACAGGCGGCAGGTCACCCCTCCACTTT	CASSWGTGGRSPLHF
few	TRBV28	TRBJ1-2	TRBD1	TGTGCCAGCGATTCCGCTATTCCAGGGGGCTCTGTGTTC	CASDSAIPGGSVF
.	TRBV29-1	TRBJ2-7	.	TGCAGCGCCGGGGACGGAGGATTCTACGAGCAGTACTTC	CSAGDGGFYEQYF
few	TRBV6-1	TRBJ2-3	TRBD1	TGTGCCAGCAGTGTACAGGGGGTTAATACAGATACGCAGTATTTT	CASSVQGVNTDTQYF
few	TRBV3-1	TRBJ2-3	TRBD2	TGTGCCAGCAGCCAAGAAGGATTAGCGGGGGGCCAAATCACAGATACGCAGTATTTT	CASSQEGLAGGQITDTQYF
many	TRBV12-3/TRBV12-4	TRBJ1-5	.	TGTGCCAGCAGCCTGATTATGGGTAGCAATCAGCCCCAGCATTTT	CASSLIMGSNQPQHF
many	TRBV7-9	TRBJ1-1	.	TGTGCCAGCAGCCCGGGGACGCGGAGGGCTTTCTTT	CASSPGTRRAFF
.	TRBV5-1	TRBJ2-3	.	TGCGCCAGCAGGGGTCGCCTGTCTACAGATACGCAGTATTTT	CASRGRLSTDTQYF
.	TRBV18	TRBJ1-5	.	TGTGCCAGCTCACCAGAACATAGGGACGTTCAGCCCCAGCATTTT	CASSPEHRDVQPQHF
.	TRBV28	TRBJ1-6	.	TGTGCCAGCAGTCAACCCGCCCGGACAGTAGCCTCACCCCTCCACTTT	CASSQPARTVASPLHF